What follows are 19 T cell receptor beta chains derived from one specimen sequenced in a study of cytomegalovirus exposure and HLA in healthy donors. Primers for the PCR totalled 60 Vbeta and 13 Jbeta. The method was immunoSEQ multiplex PCR; TCRdb's version includes in-frame clones alone and lacks a portion of them. The data contain roughly 170,000 clones, around 77% of them seen just once; the ten biggest clones take up approximately 1.8%. The sample taken for sequencing was PBMCs. These receptors all stem from a woman aged 25 to 39 in good health and CMV-seronegative.

This clone was seen a handful of times. J is TRBJ2-1 and V is TRBV10-3; the match to TRBD1 covers 8 bases. Germline V CDR1 and CDR2: ENHRY, SYGVKD. This CDR3 spans 16 amino acids. J gave up 5 bases and V 8 bases, and 14 bases lay outside the gene matches. The CDR3 is CAIRNSEGQADNEQFF. The DNA of the CDR3 is TGTGCCATCCGAAACAGTGAGGGACAGGCCGACAATGAGCAGTTCTTC.

The chain links TRBV5-1 to TRBJ2-5, with 13 bases lining up with TRBD2. This CDR3 is 15 amino acids long. The V segment lost 4 bases and the J segment 5 bases; nucleotides outside the gene matches: 5. Looked up from germline, CDR1 is SGHRS and CDR2 is YFSETQ. CDR3 nucleotides: TGCGCCAGCAGCGAAGGGACTAGCGGGGTTGAGACCCAGTACTTC. Protein: CASSEGTSGVETQYF.

The chain links TRBV5-6 to TRBJ2-5; TRBD2 agrees at 9 bases. Germline-derived CDR1 and CDR2 are SGHDT and YYEEEE. Losses at the gene ends were 0 bases for V and 7 bases for J; bases not matched to a gene: 16. The CDR3 has 18 residues. In DNA, the CDR3 is TGTGCCAGCAGCTTGGGTTGGAGCGGGGGGCTCCGGGCAGGGACCCAGTACTTC. As protein: CASSLGWSGGLRAGTQYF. The variable domain in full, with the rest retrieved from reference TRBV5-6 and TRBJ2-5, is DAGVTQSPTHLIKTRGQQVTLRCSPKSGHDTVSWYQQALGQGPQFIFQYYEEEERQRGNFPDRFSGHQFPNYSSELNVNALLLGDSALYLCASSLGWSGGLRAGTQYFGPGTRLLVL.

This clone appeared a single time. An end of the junction differs from the germline gene, which may be a read error. V usage is TRBV7-9 and J usage is TRBJ1-2; the match to TRBD1 covers 9 bases. The CDR3 totals 13 residues. The germline gives CDR1 SEHNR, CDR2 FQNEAQ (reference sequence). The CDR3 coding sequence is TGTGCCAGCAGCTTGGAGGACAGGGGAGGCTACCCCTTC. Its translation: CASSLEDRGGYPF.

On this clone itself: Other DNA sequences in the same sample also yield this CDR3. V usage is TRBV7-9 and J usage is TRBJ1-5, with TRBD1 matching 9 bases. The length of the CDR3 is 15 residues. Germline CDR1 is SEHNR and CDR2 is FQNEAQ (reference sequence). V lost 4 bases, J lost 4 bases, and 5 bases stayed unmatched. In DNA, the CDR3 is TGTGCCAGCAGCTCCGGGACAGGGCGTAATCAGCCCCAGCATTTT. This translates into CASSSGTGRNQPQHF.

Only a few counts were recorded for this clone. The CDR3 region has the DNA TGCGCCAGCAGCCCACAACCTACCGGGACAGTCTGTGAAGCTTTCTTT. This codes for CASSPQPTGTVCEAFF. This rearrangement joins TRBV4-1 to TRBJ1-1, with TRBD1 matching over 7 bases. CDR3 length: 16 amino acids. CDR1 MGHRA and CDR2 YSYEKL come from the germline V gene. With V trimmed by 4 bases and J by 7 bases, 15 bases remained unmatched.

This clone has only a few counts. The rearrangement uses TRBV27 and TRBJ2-1; the match to TRBD2 covers 8 bases. V lost 1 base and J lost 3; bases outside the gene matches: 17. Germline V CDR1 and CDR2: MNHEY, SMNVEV (reference sequence). The CDR3 is 20 residues long. CDR3 bases: TGTGCCAGCAGTTTATTTGGAGTCGTGGCTAGCGGGTTGAACTACAATGAGCAGTTCTTC. Translation: CASSLFGVVASGLNYNEQFF.

In this sample, this clone turned up a few times. The chain's CDR3 is CASSYSSGSYNEQFF. DNA for the CDR3: TGTGCCAGCAGTTACTCTAGCGGATCCTACAATGAGCAGTTCTTC. The chain joins TRBV6-5 to TRBJ2-1; D might be TRBD2 (6 bases). The length of the CDR3 is 15 residues. Germline CDR1 is MNHEY and CDR2 is SVGAGI. Trimming left V 0 bases short and J 1 base short, with 7 bases between.

V usage is TRBV27 and J usage is TRBJ1-1; 7 nucleotides match TRBD1. The CDR3 length is 13 residues. The trim removed 6 bases at V and 6 bases at J, leaving 7 bases unmatched. Germline CDR1 and CDR2: MNHEY and SMNVEV (reference sequence). For the CDR3, the DNA is TGTGCCAGCAGACAACAGGGGACCCCTGAAGCTTTCTTT. Protein sequence: CASRQQGTPEAFF.

V and J are TRBV7-2 and TRBJ1-6; D remains unclear. CDR1 and CDR2 (germline): SGHTA, FQGNSA. There are 16 residues in the CDR3. Trimming shortened V by 1 base and J by 5 bases, and 12 bases separated the two germline ends. The chain's CDR3 is CASSLGGSGDNSPLHF. The CDR3 DNA follows: TGTGCCAGCAGCTTAGGCGGCAGCGGGGATAATTCACCCCTCCACTTT.

The chain combines TRBV6-4 with TRBJ1-6, with 8 bases aligning to TRBD1. This CDR3 is built from 13 residues. CDR1 and CDR2 (germline): MRHNA, SNTAGT. The trim removed 8 bases at V and 10 bases at J, leaving 7 bases unmatched. CDR3 protein: CASAQDRESPLHF. In DNA, the CDR3 is TGTGCCAGCGCTCAGGACAGGGAGTCACCCCTCCACTTT.

As regards this clone: A read error may account for a junction end that differs from germline. CDR3 loop: CASSEDGQFYTKAFF. In nucleotides, the CDR3 is TGTGCCAGCAGTGAAGACGGACAATTCTACACTAAAGCTTTCTTT. The genes are TRBV6-1 and TRBJ1-1, with D possibly being TRBD1 (5 bases). CDR1 and CDR2 from the germline V gene are MNHNS and SASEGT. This CDR3 region has 15 residues.

This clone was detected a few times. The rearrangement uses TRBV5-4 and TRBJ2-1; D perhaps matches TRBD2 (6 bases). The CDR3 sequence is 17 residues long. Germline CDR1 is SGHNT and CDR2 is YYREEE (reference sequence). Trimming cost V 1 base and J 0 bases, with 14 bases left between them. The CDR3 sequence: CASSLPAGSSSYNEQFF. The CDR3 DNA reads as TGTGCCAGCAGCTTGCCAGCGGGTTCTAGCTCCTACAATGAGCAGTTCTTC.

V gene TRBV6-5 combines with J gene TRBJ1-2; no firm D call. Per the germline V gene, CDR1 is MNHEY and CDR2 is SVGAGI. Trimming took 0 bases from V and 0 from J, leaving 8 bases between them. This CDR3 spans 15 amino acids. The DNA for the CDR3 is TGTGCCAGCAGTTACTCGGCCTCAGCTAACTATGGCTACACCTTC. It yields the protein CASSYSASANYGYTF.

The chain employs TRBV25-1 and TRBJ2-5, with 7 bases fitting TRBD1. The DNA end favors TRBJ2-7, so the J call may be wrong. Germline V gene data show CDR1 as MGHDK and CDR2 as SYGVNS. CDR3 length: 15 amino acids. CDR3 amino acids: CASSELRTGDYEQYF. CDR3 in DNA: TGTGCCAGCAGTGAGCTCCGAACAGGGGATTACGAGCAGTACTTC.

For this clone: Other DNA variants within this sample encode the same CDR3. The chain links TRBV5-1 to TRBJ2-1; 10 positions match TRBD2. Germline V CDR1 and CDR2: SGHRS, YFSETQ. Trimming removed 0 bases from V and 1 base from J; junction bases left unmatched: 1. The CDR3 has 16 residues. This chain's CDR3 is CASSLGAGGSYNEQFF. The CDR3 DNA reads as TGCGCCAGCAGCTTGGGAGCGGGGGGGTCCTACAATGAGCAGTTCTTC. The full variable domain, with the rest looked up from reference TRBV5-1 and TRBJ2-1, is KAGVTQTPRYLIKTRGQQVTLSCSPISGHRSVSWYQQTPGQGLQFLFEYFSETQRNKGNFPGRFSGRQFSNSRSEMNVSTLELGDSALYLCASSLGAGGSYNEQFFGPGTRLTVL.

This clone was counted between two and nine times. The rearrangement links TRBV5-4 to TRBJ2-7; TRBD2 agrees at 13 bases. The CDR3 runs 16 residues. Germline V gene data show CDR1 as SGHNT and CDR2 as YYREEE (reference sequence). Trimming removed 1 base from V and 6 bases from J; junction bases left unmatched: 7. This CDR3 is CASSLKVGTSGAEQYF. The CDR3 DNA sequence: TGTGCCAGCAGCTTGAAAGTCGGGACTAGCGGGGCCGAGCAGTACTTC. Full variable domain (missing parts from reference TRBV5-4 and TRBJ2-7): ETGVTQSPTHLIKTRGQQVTLRCSSQSGHNTVSWYQQALGQGPQFIFQYYREEENGRGNFPPRFSGLQFPNYSSELNVNALELDDSALYLCASSLKVGTSGAEQYFGPGTRLTVT.

The chain recombines TRBV4-2 with TRBJ2-1; no reliable D call. The CDR3 loop spans 14 amino acids. CDR1 and CDR2 from the germline V gene are LGHNA and YNFKEQ. Trimming cost V 0 bases and J 3 bases, with 6 bases left between them. The CDR3 sequence is CASSQEAGYNEQFF. The CDR3, as DNA: TGTGCCAGCAGCCAAGAAGCTGGCTACAATGAGCAGTTCTTC.

The chain carries TRBV27 and TRBJ2-7, with 9 positions matching TRBD1. CDR1 and CDR2 (germline): MNHEY, SMNVEV (reference sequence). The CDR3 spans 17 residues. The V and J ends lost 2 bases and 2 bases, in that order; junction bases with no gene match: 10. CDR3: CASSLGSDRGTTYEQYF. Here the CDR3 DNA reads TGTGCCAGCAGTTTAGGGTCGGACAGGGGAACAACCTACGAGCAGTACTTC.